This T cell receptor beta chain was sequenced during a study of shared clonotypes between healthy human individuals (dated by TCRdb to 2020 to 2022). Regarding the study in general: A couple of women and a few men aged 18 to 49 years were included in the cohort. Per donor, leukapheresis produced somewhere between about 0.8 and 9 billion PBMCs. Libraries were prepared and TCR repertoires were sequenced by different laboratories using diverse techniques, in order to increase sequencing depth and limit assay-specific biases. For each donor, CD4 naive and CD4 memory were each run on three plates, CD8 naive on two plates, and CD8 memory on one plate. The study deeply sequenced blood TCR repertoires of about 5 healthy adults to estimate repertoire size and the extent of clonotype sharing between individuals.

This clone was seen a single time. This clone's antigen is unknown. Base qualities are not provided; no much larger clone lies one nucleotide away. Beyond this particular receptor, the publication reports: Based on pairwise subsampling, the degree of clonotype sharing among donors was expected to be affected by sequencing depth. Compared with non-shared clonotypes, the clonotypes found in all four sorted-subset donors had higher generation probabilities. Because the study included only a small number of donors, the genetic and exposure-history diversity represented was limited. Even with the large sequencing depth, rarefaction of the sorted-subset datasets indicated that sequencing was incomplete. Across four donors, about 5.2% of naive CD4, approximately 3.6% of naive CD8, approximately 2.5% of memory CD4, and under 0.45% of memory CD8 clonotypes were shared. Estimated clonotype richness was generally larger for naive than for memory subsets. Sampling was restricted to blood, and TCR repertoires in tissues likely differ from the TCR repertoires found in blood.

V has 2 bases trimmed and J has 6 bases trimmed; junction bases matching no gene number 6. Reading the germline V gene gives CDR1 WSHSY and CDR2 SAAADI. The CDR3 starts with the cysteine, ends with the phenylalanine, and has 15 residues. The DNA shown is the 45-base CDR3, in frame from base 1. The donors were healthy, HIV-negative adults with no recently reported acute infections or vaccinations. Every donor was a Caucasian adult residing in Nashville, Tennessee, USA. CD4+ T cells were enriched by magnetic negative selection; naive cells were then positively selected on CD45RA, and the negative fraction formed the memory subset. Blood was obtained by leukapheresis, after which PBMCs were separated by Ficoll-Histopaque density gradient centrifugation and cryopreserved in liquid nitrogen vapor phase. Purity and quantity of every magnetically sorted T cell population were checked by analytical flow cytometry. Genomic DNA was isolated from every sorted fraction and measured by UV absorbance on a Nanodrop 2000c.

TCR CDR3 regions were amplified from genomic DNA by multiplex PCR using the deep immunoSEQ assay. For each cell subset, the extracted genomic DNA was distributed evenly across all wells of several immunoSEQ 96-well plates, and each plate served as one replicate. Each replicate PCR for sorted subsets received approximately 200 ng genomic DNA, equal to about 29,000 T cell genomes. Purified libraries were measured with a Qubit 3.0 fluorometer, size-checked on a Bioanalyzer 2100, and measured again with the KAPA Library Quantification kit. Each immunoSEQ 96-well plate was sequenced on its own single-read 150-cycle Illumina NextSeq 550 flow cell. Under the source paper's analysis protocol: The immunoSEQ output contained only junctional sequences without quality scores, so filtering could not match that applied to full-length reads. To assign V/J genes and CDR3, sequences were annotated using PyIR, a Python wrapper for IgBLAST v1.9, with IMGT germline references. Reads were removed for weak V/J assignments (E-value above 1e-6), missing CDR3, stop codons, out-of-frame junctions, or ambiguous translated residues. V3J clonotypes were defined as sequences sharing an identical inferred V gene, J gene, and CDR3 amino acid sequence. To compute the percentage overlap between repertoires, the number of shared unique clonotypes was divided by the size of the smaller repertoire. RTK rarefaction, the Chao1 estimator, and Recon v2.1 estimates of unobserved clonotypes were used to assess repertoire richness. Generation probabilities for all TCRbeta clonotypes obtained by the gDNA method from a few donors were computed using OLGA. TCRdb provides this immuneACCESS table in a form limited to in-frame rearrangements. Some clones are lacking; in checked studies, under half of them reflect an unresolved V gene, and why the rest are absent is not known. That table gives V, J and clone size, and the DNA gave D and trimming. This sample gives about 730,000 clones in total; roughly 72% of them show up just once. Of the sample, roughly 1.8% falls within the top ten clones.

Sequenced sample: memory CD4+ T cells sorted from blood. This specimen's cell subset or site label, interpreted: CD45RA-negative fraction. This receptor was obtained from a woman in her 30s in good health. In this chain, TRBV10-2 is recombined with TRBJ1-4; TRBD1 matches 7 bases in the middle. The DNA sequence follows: TGCGCCAGCAGTGAGACCCGACAGGGCCATGAAAAACTGTTTTTT. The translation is CASSETRQGHEKLFF.